A selection of T cell receptor beta chains follows, all from one sample in a study of blood T cell repertoires in COVID-19. Profiled with immunoSEQ multiplex PCR; TCRdb holds only in-frame clones, not every one. The data contain approximately 140,000 clones, approximately 87% of them seen just once; the ten biggest clones take up 4% to 4.5%. Sample: peripheral blood. These receptor sequences come from a middle-aged woman with acute or convalescent COVID-19. Each CDR3 is given with its conserved first and last residue. The D gene is left open where the match is weak. Size is omitted from some rows. Given values are once, few, many or a class for expanded clones.

TRBJ1-2,.,TRBD1,15,TRBV28,CASSPRQGANYGYTF,TGTGCCAGCAGTCCTCGACAGGGGGCAAACTATGGCTACACCTTC
TRBJ1-4,once,TRBD1,17,TRBV6-1,CASSAGTGVATNEKLFF,TGTGCCAGCAGTGCCGGGACAGGCGTTGCAACTAATGAAAAACTGTTTTTT
TRBJ1-2,once,TRBD1,18,TRBV4-3,CASSQARRGQGADYGYTF,TGCGCCAGCAGCCAAGCCCGCCGGGGACAGGGGGCGGACTATGGCTACACCTTC
TRBJ2-2,.,TRBD2,16,TRBV4-3,CASSQGASGVSGELFF,TGCGCCAGCAGCCAAGGGGCTAGCGGGGTCAGCGGGGAGCTGTTTTTT
TRBJ2-2,.,.,18,TRBV12-1,CASSPGLAGGSNTGELFF,TGTGCCAGCAGCCCGGGACTAGCGGGGGGGTCGAACACCGGGGAGCTGTTTTTT
TRBJ1-1,.,.,14,TRBV7-9,CASSFGYSNTEAFF,TGTGCCAGCAGCTTTGGTTACAGTAACACTGAAGCTTTCTTT
TRBJ2-3,once,.,14,TRBV7-9,CASSPTSFPDTQYF,TGTGCCAGCAGCCCGACTAGTTTCCCAGATACGCAGTATTTT
TRBJ1-2,.,.,13,TRBV18,CASSPGRVDGYTF,TGTGCCAGCTCACCTGGGAGGGTTGATGGCTACACCTTC
TRBJ2-7,.,TRBD2,18,TRBV7-9,CASSSTGRTSGGPYEQYF,TGTGCCAGCAGCTCGACAGGACGGACTAGCGGGGGGCCCTACGAGCAGTACTTC
TRBJ1-4,.,TRBD1,15,TRBV18,CASSPIGQGGEKLFF,TGTGCCAGCTCACCAATCGGACAGGGAGGTGAAAAACTGTTTTTT
TRBJ1-6,.,TRBD1,16,TRBV19,CASSTMNRQGNSPLHF,TGTGCCAGTAGTACGATGAATCGACAGGGGAACTCACCCCTCCACTTT
TRBJ1-1,.,.,12,TRBV7-9,CASSLGAGEAFF,TGTGCCAGCAGCTTAGGGGCGGGGGAAGCTTTCTTT
TRBJ1-2,once,.,13,TRBV13,CASSLPRYYGYTF,TGTGCCAGCAGCCTGCCTCGGTACTATGGCTACACCTTC
TRBJ1-2,.,TRBD1,13,TRBV18,CASSTGTDYGYTF,TGTGCCAGCTCAACCGGGACAGACTATGGCTACACCTTC
TRBJ1-4,.,.,14,TRBV7-8,CASSFGQSNEKLFF,TGTGCCAGCAGCTTTGGACAGAGTAATGAAAAACTGTTTTTT
TRBJ1-1,.,.,16,TRBV4-1,CASSQLNSRQNTEAFF,TGCGCCAGCAGCCAACTTAACTCACGACAGAACACTGAAGCTTTCTTT
TRBJ2-3,few,.,16,TRBV2,CASRRHGQSSTDTQYF,TGTGCCAGCAGGAGGCACGGACAGAGTAGCACAGATACGCAGTATTTT
TRBJ1-2,.,.,16,TRBV3-1/TRBV3-2,CASSLVSGETNYGYTF,TGTGCCAGCAGCCTAGTATCAGGGGAAACCAACTATGGCTACACCTTC
TRBJ2-7,.,TRBD1,14,TRBV7-2,CASSKLTGGGEQYF,TGTGCCAGCAGTAAACTGACAGGGGGAGGCGAGCAGTACTTC
TRBJ2-3,.,.,16,TRBV7-3,CASTPNGRTQTDTQYF,TGTGCCAGCACCCCCAATGGGAGAACCCAAACAGATACGCAGTATTTT
TRBJ1-2,.,TRBD1,16,TRBV24-1,CATSESGQGRRDGYTF,TGTGCCACCAGTGAAAGTGGACAGGGGAGACGGGATGGCTACACCTTC
TRBJ2-2,.,TRBD2,18,TRBV4-3,CASSQDGLAGETTGELFF,TGCGCCAGCAGCCAAGACGGACTAGCGGGGGAGACCACCGGGGAGCTGTTTTTT
TRBJ2-1,.,TRBD2,16,TRBV5-6,CASSLERGGDVNEQFF,TGTGCCAGCAGCTTGGAACGTGGGGGGGATGTGAATGAGCAGTTCTTC
TRBJ1-5,.,TRBD1,17,TRBV18,CASSPPVDRGGEQPQHF,TGTGCCAGCTCACCACCGGTCGACAGGGGAGGGGAGCAGCCCCAGCATTTT
TRBJ1-1,.,.,13,TRBV6-5,CASSYSSVTEAFF,TGTGCCAGCAGTTACTCCTCAGTCACTGAAGCTTTCTTT
TRBJ1-4,.,.,14,TRBV11-2,CASSSRHGNEKLFF,TGTGCCAGCAGCTCCCGACACGGTAATGAAAAACTGTTTTTT
TRBJ2-7,.,TRBD2,15,TRBV7-8,CASGARLAGHPEQYF,TGTGCCAGCGGCGCGCGACTAGCGGGACATCCCGAGCAGTACTTC
TRBJ2-3,.,TRBD2,17,TRBV18,CASSQGTTSGGTDTQYF,TGTGCCAGCTCACAGGGGACCACTAGCGGGGGCACAGATACGCAGTATTTT
TRBJ2-1,.,TRBD2,15,TRBV27,CASCSGDGACNEQFF,TGTGCCAGCTGTAGCGGGGACGGCGCTTGCAATGAGCAGTTCTTC
TRBJ1-2,.,TRBD1,13,TRBV7-8,CASSLGQGHGYTF,TGTGCCAGCAGCTTGGGACAGGGCCATGGCTACACCTTC
TRBJ2-1,.,TRBD2,15,TRBV6-5,CASSQSGGAHNEQFF,TGTGCCAGCAGCCAGTCGGGGGGGGCTCACAATGAGCAGTTCTTC
TRBJ1-3,.,.,15,TRBV9,CASSPRAIGGNTIYF,TGTGCCAGCAGCCCCAGGGCCATCGGTGGAAACACCATATATTTT
TRBJ2-1,.,TRBD1,15,TRBV6-5,CASSLGTAPHNEQFF,TGTGCCAGCAGTTTAGGGACAGCTCCCCACAATGAGCAGTTCTTC
TRBJ2-7,.,TRBD2,20,TRBV3-1/TRBV3-2,CASRPGTSGGAVASSYEQYF,TGTGCCAGCAGGCCCGGGACTAGCGGGGGGGCCGTGGCCTCCTCCTACGAGCAGTACTTC
TRBJ1-6,.,.,14,TRBV18,CASSPDLTGSVLHF,TGTGCCAGCTCTCCTGATTTGACAGGCTCCGTCCTCCACTTT
TRBJ2-5,.,.,16,TRBV4-3,CASSQDVAGLSWTQYF,TGCGCCAGCAGCCAAGACGTGGCAGGGCTGAGTTGGACCCAGTACTTC
TRBJ2-2,.,.,14,TRBV27,CASSLSQNTGELFF,TGTGCCAGCAGTTTATCTCAGAACACCGGGGAGCTGTTTTTT
TRBJ1-2,.,TRBD1,17,TRBV7-2,CASSYPGQGAGNYGYTF,TGTGCCAGCAGCTACCCGGGACAGGGGGCCGGTAACTATGGCTACACCTTC
TRBJ1-1,.,.,14,TRBV7-9,CASSLVSLSTEAFF,TGTGCCAGCAGCTTAGTGTCCCTCAGTACTGAAGCTTTCTTT
TRBJ2-5,many,.,16,TRBV5-1,CASSLDVGWRSETQYF,TGCGCCAGCAGCTTGGATGTGGGCTGGAGGTCGGAGACCCAGTACTTC